What follows describes a single TCR beta chain. Original methodology: Cell counts per sample came from amplifying reference gene primers. Clones were read by immunoSEQ multiplex PCR, and TCRdb kept only the in-frame ones, dropping some. V, J and clone size reflect that table, while D and trimming were determined from the DNA. Among tens of thousands of clones listed, around four fifths were seen once. Germline V gene sequence: CDR1 GTSNPN, CDR2 SVGIG (reference sequence). V was pared by 1 base and J by 5 bases, with 5 bases of the junction left unmatched. CDR3 length equals 14 residues. The sample is drawn from a study of blood T cell repertoires in COVID-19. About the research overall: Spain, Italy and the United States supplied samples that represented acute and convalescent COVID-19. Sample material is recorded as cDNA or gDNA derived from T cells, B-cell-depleted T cells, or PBMCs.

The sample taken for sequencing was peripheral blood. The sequence was collected from a human donor in a cohort sampled during active COVID-19. V gene TRBV30 combines with J gene TRBJ2-3, with TRBD2 matching 8 bases. This CDR3 is CAWSAGGVGDTQYF. In DNA, the CDR3 is TGTGCCTGGAGTGCGGGGGGGGTCGGAGATACGCAGTATTTT. The full variable domain, completed using reference TRBV30 and TRBJ2-3, is SQTIHQWPATLVQPVGSPLSLECTVEGTSNPNLYWYRQAAGRGLQLLFYSVGIGQISSEVPQNLSASRPQDRQFILSSKKLLLSDSGFYLCAWSAGGVGDTQYFGPGTRLTVL.